The present T cell receptor beta chain was sequenced within a study of CD8 T cells in Susac syndrome. The germline V gene has CDR1 WSHSY and CDR2 SAAADI. Trimming left V 7 bases short and J 2 bases short, with 4 bases between. This CDR3 comprises 11 residues. The RNA input was about 0.5 to 1 ug, and it was reverse transcribed with random hexamers. TCRdb called the immunoSEQ multiplex PCR reads again in MiXCR, with one record for every CDR3 protein. The table has fewer than 150,000 distinct CDR3 sequences, roughly 93% seen once. The sequenced sample consisted of CD4+ T cells from PBMCs. The clonotype originates from a human donor with multiple sclerosis. The gene calls are TRBV10-2 and TRBJ2-3; D not certain. This CDR3 reads CASKTTDTQYF. CDR3 in DNA: TGCGCCAGCAAAACCACAGATACGCAGTATTTT.